The following is a T cell receptor beta chain sequence with its context. The antigen is unknown. TCRdb reprocessed the RACE reads with MiXCR, giving one entry per CDR3 protein. The data contain about 380,000 distinct CDR3 sequences, 6% to 7% of them singletons. This entry is derived from a study of human T cells and chemical hapten exposure. Study information: Alopecia areata, totalis or universalis was found in mostly female patients. General study points: The study found expanded TCRs formed significantly more large CDR3 similarity clusters than controls.

CDR1 SGHRS and CDR2 YFSETQ come from the germline V gene. Trimming pared 6 bases from V and 4 bases from J, leaving 11 bases between. CDR3 length: 14 residues. Time point of the sample: patch test 2, 6 weeks after DPC sensitization. Treatment: therapeutic diphenylcyclopropenone sensitization with weekly scalp DPC. Alopecia patients, 18 to 70 years old and DPC-suitable, served as donors. Blood, whole and unfractionated, served as the source for total RNA extraction. The sequence came from a woman aged 18-35 years with alopecia areata. Some clones in this sample may be carry-over from other donors' samples. Specimen: whole blood, collected in connection with sensitization to the hapten diphenylcyclopropenone (DPC). The chain carries TRBV5-1 and TRBJ1-6; the D gene is possibly TRBD1 (5 bases). The DNA of the CDR3 is TGCGCCAGCACCCCGGGGCAGTATAATTCACCCCTCCACTTT. Its translation: CASTPGQYNSPLHF.